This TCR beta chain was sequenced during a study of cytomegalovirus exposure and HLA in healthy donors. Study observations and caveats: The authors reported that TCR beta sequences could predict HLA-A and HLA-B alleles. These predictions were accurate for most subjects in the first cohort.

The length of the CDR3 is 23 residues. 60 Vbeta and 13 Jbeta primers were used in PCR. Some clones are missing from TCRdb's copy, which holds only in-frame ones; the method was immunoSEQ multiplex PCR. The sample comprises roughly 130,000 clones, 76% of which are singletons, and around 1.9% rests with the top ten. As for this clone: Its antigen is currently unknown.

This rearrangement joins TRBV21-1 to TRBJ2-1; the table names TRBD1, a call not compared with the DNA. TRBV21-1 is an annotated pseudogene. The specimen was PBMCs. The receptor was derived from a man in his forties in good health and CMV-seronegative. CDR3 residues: CASSNRTTGHPGSGRPLYNEQFF. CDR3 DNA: TGTGCCAGCAGCAATCGGACAACCGGACATCCCGGGTCCGGTCGCCCCCTTTACAATGAGCAGTTCTTC.